Listed here are 5 T cell receptor beta chains from one sample, sequenced in a study of shared clonotypes between healthy human individuals. The assay was immunoSEQ multiplex PCR, and TCRdb's table has in-frame clones only and misses some. This sample has millions of clones; over 85% occur once, and the top ten carry more than 0.12%. The sequencing input was naive CD4+ T cells sorted from blood. Subset indicated: CD45RA+ positively selected. All receptors come from a man aged 18 to 30 in good health.

This rearrangement joins TRBV7-2 to TRBJ2-7; 9 nucleotides line up with TRBD1. CDR1 and CDR2 from the germline V gene are SGHTA and FQGNSA. The CDR3 totals 15 residues. Trimming took 5 bases from V and 0 from J; bases not matched to a gene: 5. CDR3 loop: CASSQQGASSYEQYF. CDR3 coding DNA: TGTGCCAGCAGCCAACAGGGGGCAAGCTCCTACGAGCAGTACTTC.

The CDR3 sequence is CASSSDRNTEAFF. CDR3 coding DNA: TGTGCCAGCAGCTCGGACAGGAACACTGAAGCTTTCTTT. This rearrangement joins TRBV7-6 to TRBJ1-1; possibly TRBD1 for D (6 bases). The germline gives CDR1 SGHVS, CDR2 FNYEAQ. V gave up 4 bases and J gave up 1 base, with 7 bases separating them. The CDR3 is 13 residues long.

The genes are TRBV7-8 and TRBJ1-1; D is unresolved. CDR3 length equals 15 residues. Germline V gene data show CDR1 as SGHVS and CDR2 as FQNEAQ. V lost 1 base, J lost 4 bases, and 13 bases lay in between. The CDR3 loop is CASSLGIFGITEAFF. The CDR3 DNA reads as TGTGCCAGCAGCTTAGGAATTTTCGGTATCACTGAAGCTTTCTTT.

The rearrangement joins TRBV21-1 to TRBJ1-5; whether TRBD1, the table's D call, matches the DNA was not checked. TRBV21-1 has pseudogene status. CDR3 length: 16 residues. CDR3 sequence reads: CASSKENPRGLQPQHF. The DNA for the CDR3 is TGTGCCAGCAGCAAAGAGAACCCAAGGGGGCTGCAGCCCCAGCATTTT.

The chain couples TRBV11-2 to TRBJ2-5, with a weak D call TRBD1 (7 bases). The last part of the DNA fits TRBJ2-7 better; the J call may be wrong. This CDR3 is built from 15 residues. Germline V gene data show CDR1 as SGHAT and CDR2 as FQNNGV. CDR3 bases: TGTGCCAGCAGCTTAAGGCGGGACAGCTTTTACGAGCAGTACTTC. Protein product: CASSLRRDSFYEQYF.